This T cell receptor (beta chain) is drawn from a study of PD-L1 blockade in urothelial cancer. The sample's time point: pretreatment peripheral blood. Urothelial carcinoma in patients was locally advanced or metastatic. Clones were sequenced by immunoSEQ multiplex PCR, and TCRdb holds only the in-frame ones, with some missing. The data show fewer than 60,000 clones, around 84% seen once. This CDR3 contains 15 residues. V was clipped by 5 bases and J by 1 base; unmatched bases: 5. The germline V gene has CDR1 SGHTA and CDR2 FQGTGA. Here the sequenced sample was PBMCs, taken around atezolizumab (anti-PD-L1) treatment. The chain has TRBV7-3 and TRBJ2-3; 8 nucleotides agree with TRBD1. This TCR came from a man between 65 and 85 years old with urothelial cancer. CDR3 coding DNA: TGTGCCAGCAGCCCAGGACAGGGAGGCACAGATACGCAGTATTTT. Translation gives CASSPGQGGTDTQYF.